The rows below give T cell receptor beta chains drawn from one sample of a study of OX40 agonist ivuxolimab in advanced cancers. Sequencing used immunoSEQ multiplex PCR; TCRdb keeps in-frame clones, though not all of them. There are around 100,000 clones in the sample; about 86% occur only once, and around 1.5% lies in the top ten. Sequencing was performed on CD4+ or CD8+ T cells sorted from blood, taken in a trial of the OX40 agonist ivuxolimab. These receptors all come from an adult with an advanced solid tumor such as melanoma, head and neck, liver or kidney cancer. Each CDR3 is given with its conserved first and last residue. Each record gives: D gene, clone size, V gene, J gene, CDR3 length, CDR3 DNA, CDR3 protein. A D gene is named only where the DNA matches it firmly. Part of the rows lack a size; the others show once, few, many or a class for expanded clones.

d_gene: NA
abundance: NA
v_gene: TRBV4-3
j_gene: TRBJ2-3
len: 20
CDR3nt: TGCGCCAGCAGCCATCCAAAGCCGAACCCCGGGAGCAGGCCCACAGATACGCAGTATTTT
CDR3aa: CASSHPKPNPGSRPTDTQYF

d_gene: NA
abundance: NA
v_gene: TRBV14
j_gene: TRBJ1-1
len: 13
CDR3nt: TGTGCCAGCAGCCTGGACGGGAACACTGAAGCTTTCTTT
CDR3aa: CASSLDGNTEAFF

d_gene: TRBD1
abundance: once
v_gene: TRBV5-5
j_gene: TRBJ1-2
len: 13
CDR3nt: TGTGCCAGCAGCCGAGGGACAGGGGGTGGCTACACCTTC
CDR3aa: CASSRGTGGGYTF

d_gene: NA
abundance: NA
v_gene: TRBV19
j_gene: TRBJ2-7
len: 14
CDR3nt: TGTGCCAGTAGTGTATGGGACGGGGCCTACGAGCAGTACTTC
CDR3aa: CASSVWDGAYEQYF

d_gene: TRBD1
abundance: NA
v_gene: TRBV4-3
j_gene: TRBJ2-7
len: 15
CDR3nt: TGCGCCAGCAGCCAAGGGACAGGGGGACCATACGAGCAGTACTTC
CDR3aa: CASSQGTGGPYEQYF

d_gene: NA
abundance: NA
v_gene: TRBV6-1
j_gene: TRBJ1-3
len: 13
CDR3nt: TGTGCCAGCAGTGATGGGGCCGGAAACACCATATATTTT
CDR3aa: CASSDGAGNTIYF

d_gene: NA
abundance: NA
v_gene: TRBV6-1
j_gene: TRBJ1-1
len: 13
CDR3nt: TGTGCCAGCACTCCCGGGCTATCCACTGAAGCTTTCTTT
CDR3aa: CASTPGLSTEAFF

d_gene: TRBD1
abundance: NA
v_gene: TRBV19
j_gene: TRBJ1-1
len: 16
CDR3nt: TGTGCCAGTAGTGCCCCGGGACAGGTGGGCGGCACTGAAGCTTTCTTT
CDR3aa: CASSAPGQVGGTEAFF

d_gene: NA
abundance: NA
v_gene: TRBV25-1
j_gene: TRBJ2-5
len: 12
CDR3nt: TGTGCCAGCGCATGGGGAGGAGAGACCCAGTACTTC
CDR3aa: CASAWGGETQYF

d_gene: TRBD1
abundance: NA
v_gene: TRBV6-5
j_gene: TRBJ1-1
len: 14
CDR3nt: TGTGCCAGCAGTTTGGACAGGACGGACACTGAAGCTTTCTTT
CDR3aa: CASSLDRTDTEAFF

d_gene: NA
abundance: NA
v_gene: TRBV30
j_gene: TRBJ2-7
len: 13
CDR3nt: TGTGCCTGGAGTGTTTCCGACGGATACGAGCAGTACTTC
CDR3aa: CAWSVSDGYEQYF

d_gene: NA
abundance: NA
v_gene: TRBV5-1
j_gene: TRBJ2-5
len: 13
CDR3nt: TGCGCCAGCAGCCCGGGACATCGGGAGACCCAGTACTTC
CDR3aa: CASSPGHRETQYF

d_gene: TRBD2
abundance: NA
v_gene: TRBV7-9
j_gene: TRBJ2-1
len: 14
CDR3nt: TGTGCCAGCAGCTTACCGGGACTAGCAGATGAGCAGTTCTTC
CDR3aa: CASSLPGLADEQFF

d_gene: NA
abundance: NA
v_gene: TRBV9
j_gene: TRBJ2-7
len: 14
CDR3nt: TGTGCCAGCAGCCCCCGGGGAGGATCTTACGAGCAGTACTTC
CDR3aa: CASSPRGGSYEQYF

d_gene: TRBD1
abundance: NA
v_gene: TRBV6-1
j_gene: TRBJ2-1
len: 15
CDR3nt: TGTGCCAGCACCACCGGGACAGGGGGGAACAATGAGCAGTTCTTC
CDR3aa: CASTTGTGGNNEQFF

d_gene: TRBD2
abundance: once
v_gene: TRBV7-2
j_gene: TRBJ2-7
len: 13
CDR3nt: TGTGCCAGCGGACTAGCGGGATCCTACGAGCAGTACTTC
CDR3aa: CASGLAGSYEQYF

d_gene: TRBD1
abundance: once
v_gene: TRBV7-9
j_gene: TRBJ2-5
len: 16
CDR3nt: TGTGCCAGCAGCTCTCGGGACAGGGGCCTCCAAGAGACCCAGTACTTC
CDR3aa: CASSSRDRGLQETQYF

d_gene: NA
abundance: NA
v_gene: TRBV7-2
j_gene: TRBJ2-6
len: 18
CDR3nt: TGTGCCAGCAGCTTACGCGGGGCAGGGGGATCTGGGGCCAACGTCCTGACTTTC
CDR3aa: CASSLRGAGGSGANVLTF